This T cell receptor (beta chain) was identified during a study of blood T cell repertoires in COVID-19. Study background: Samples came from the United States, Italy and Spain, spanning acute and convalescent COVID-19. PBMCs, B-cell-depleted T cells, or T cells provided the cDNA or gDNA that made up the material.

Authors' data handling: Scientists estimated how many nucleated cells there were by amplifying reference gene primers. Sequencing used immunoSEQ multiplex PCR; TCRdb keeps in-frame clones, though not all of them. The V and J calls and clone size are taken from that table; D and trimming were inferred from the DNA. The data hold some 180,000 clones, with roughly 80% observed a single time. This CDR3 comprises 11 residues. Trimming took 5 bases from V and 0 from J, leaving 4 bases between them. Germline V gives CDR1 DFQATT, CDR2 SNEGSKA (reference sequence). The specimen was peripheral blood. J is TRBJ2-5 and V is TRBV20-1, with D hard to call. This sequence originates from a man aged 55 to 70 with acute or convalescent COVID-19. For the CDR3, the DNA is TGCAGTGCTTTCAACCAAGAGACCCAGTACTTC. Its translation is CSAFNQETQYF.